This entry lists 32 T cell receptor beta chains sequenced from one sample in a study of blood T cell repertoires in COVID-19. The data were produced by immunoSEQ multiplex PCR, yet TCRdb's version contains in-frame clones alone and is incomplete. Among approximately 90,000 clones listed, about two thirds were seen once. Sequencing was done on a sample of peripheral blood. Every receptor here comes from an elderly woman with acute or convalescent COVID-19.

The chain carries TRBV6-2 or TRBV6-3 and TRBJ1-2; 7 nucleotides agree with TRBD1. J gave up 9 bases and V 4 bases, and 8 bases lay outside the gene matches. Germline V gene lookup returns CDR1 MNHEY and CDR2 SVGEGT. The CDR3 loop spans 13 amino acids. The CDR3 is CASSFRPDRSYTF. Here the CDR3 DNA reads TGTGCCAGCAGTTTCAGACCGGACAGGAGCTACACCTTC.

The gene calls are TRBV6-4 and TRBJ2-7, with 7 bases aligning to TRBD1. J was trimmed by 7 bases and V by 6 bases; bases with no gene match: 12. Germline CDR1 and CDR2: MRHNA and SNTAGT. CDR3 size: 14 residues. The CDR3 here is CASRGQELPTEQYF. The DNA of the CDR3 is TGTGCCAGCAGAGGACAGGAATTACCTACGGAGCAGTACTTC.

V is TRBV6-2 or TRBV6-3 and J is TRBJ1-2; D is unresolved. The CDR3 contains 15 residues. V shed 0 bases and J shed 2 bases, with 10 bases lying between them. CDR1 and CDR2 (germline): MNHEY, SVGEGT. CDR3 protein: CASSYSMALNYGYTF. CDR3 DNA sequence: TGTGCCAGCAGTTACTCCATGGCTTTAAACTATGGCTACACCTTC.

The CDR3 loop reads CASSSWHRTDTQYF. DNA of the CDR3: TGTGCCAGCAGCTCCTGGCACCGCACAGATACGCAGTATTTT. The chain joins TRBV5-6 to TRBJ2-3; D ambiguous. The CDR3 runs to 14 residues. Germline lookup yields CDR1 SGHDT and CDR2 YYEEEE. V was shortened by 3 bases and J by 1 base, with 9 bases between the two germline ends.

This clone is medium-sized. V and J are TRBV5-1 and TRBJ1-4, with D maybe TRBD1 (6 bases). Trimming cost V 0 bases and J 5 bases, with 8 bases left between them. This CDR3 has 14 residues. The germline CDR1 and CDR2 sequences are SGHRS and YFSETQ. The DNA for the CDR3 is TGCGCCAGCAGCTTGGCAGGGGTAAATGAAAAACTGTTTTTT. Protein: CASSLAGVNEKLFF. Based on the CDR3 plus reference TRBV5-1 and TRBJ1-4, the full variable domain is KAGVTQTPRYLIKTRGQQVTLSCSPISGHRSVSWYQQTPGQGLQFLFEYFSETQRNKGNFPGRFSGRQFSNSRSEMNVSTLELGDSALYLCASSLAGVNEKLFFGSGTQLSVL.

The chain is built from TRBV18 and TRBJ2-7, with TRBD2 as a possible D gene (6 bases). From germline, CDR1 is KGHSH and CDR2 LQKENI. The CDR3 consists of 14 residues. V lost 3 bases and J lost 3, with 12 bases in between. DNA for the CDR3: TGTGCCAGCTCACCTCCGGGGGATCTCTACGAGCAGTACTTC. Amino acid sequence: CASSPPGDLYEQYF. Filled out from reference TRBV18 and TRBJ2-7, the complete variable domain reads NAGVMQNPRHLVRRRGQEARLRCSPMKGHSHVYWYRQLPEEGLKFMVYLQKENIIDESGMPKERFSAEFPKEGPSILRIQQVVRGDSAAYFCASSPPGDLYEQYFGPGTRLTVT.

The CDR3: CASSMGQLVNTEAFF. As DNA, the CDR3 is TGTGCCAGTAGTATGGGACAGCTTGTGAACACTGAAGCTTTCTTT. The chain uses TRBV19 and TRBJ1-1; 7 bases fit TRBD1. Looked up from germline, CDR1 is LNHDA and CDR2 is SQIVND (reference sequence). Trimming at V came to 3 bases and at J to 0 bases, leaving 4 bases not matched to a gene. The CDR3 spans 15 residues.

This rearrangement joins TRBV4-2 to TRBJ2-2, with 7 bases aligning to TRBD2. V was pared by 3 bases and J by 0 bases, with 4 bases of the junction left unmatched. CDR1 and CDR2 from the germline V gene are LGHNA and YNFKEQ. The CDR3 extends over 16 amino acids. The CDR3 protein is CASSQPSGSNTGELFF. CDR3 in DNA: TGTGCCAGCAGCCAGCCTAGCGGATCGAACACCGGGGAGCTGTTTTTT.

This clone was picked up one time. The chain has TRBV6-5 and TRBJ2-5; D is undetermined. The germline V gene has CDR1 MNHEY and CDR2 SVGAGI. The CDR3 sequence is 11 residues long. Trimming shortened V by 2 bases and J by 5 bases, and 3 bases separated the two germline ends. CDR3 bases: TGTGCCAGCAGTTACGGCGAGACCCAGTACTTC. Protein product: CASSYGETQYF.

In its sample, this clone was seen once. This chain links TRBV18 with TRBJ2-7, with TRBD1 as a possible D gene (8 bases). Trimming left V 6 bases short and J 3 bases short, with 21 bases between. The CDR3 is made up of 16 amino acids. CDR1 KGHSH and CDR2 LQKENI come from the germline V gene. For the CDR3, the DNA is TGTGCCAGCTCTCCTACTACAGGGGGGGGTCGCTACGAGCAGTACTTC. Residues: CASSPTTGGGRYEQYF.

The rearrangement links TRBV4-3 to TRBJ2-2, with a tentative D call TRBD1 (6 bases). The CDR3 runs to 18 residues. V was clipped by 0 bases and J by 2 bases, with 16 bases between them. Germline lookup yields CDR1 LGHNA and CDR2 YSLEER. The CDR3 loop reads CASSQEVITGINTGELFF. The CDR3 nucleotides read TGCGCCAGCAGCCAAGAAGTCATCACAGGGATTAACACCGGGGAGCTGTTTTTT.

The genes are TRBV18 and TRBJ2-7; 9 nucleotides align to TRBD1. This CDR3 has 14 residues. Germline V gene data show CDR1 as KGHSH and CDR2 as LQKENI. V was pared by 3 bases and J by 7 bases, with 7 bases of the junction left unmatched. The CDR3 bases are TGTGCCAGCTCACCCGGGACAGGGCTTCGAGAGCAGTACTTC. It is translated as CASSPGTGLREQYF.

The V call is TRBV6-6, the J call TRBJ1-4; a weak D match, TRBD1 (6 bases). The germline CDR1 and CDR2 sequences are MNHNY and SVGAGI (reference sequence). CDR3 size: 13 residues. V shed 10 bases and J shed 8 bases, with 17 bases lying between them. This CDR3 reads CATEGQGNEKLFF. CDR3 DNA: TGTGCCACCGAGGGGCAGGGGAACGAAAAACTGTTTTTT.

The rearrangement uses TRBV10-3 and TRBJ2-3; 12 bases align to TRBD2. Germline CDR1 and CDR2: ENHRY and SYGVKD. The junction had 6 bases not matched to a gene; V was cut back by 6 bases and J by 2 bases. The CDR3 spans 16 residues. The CDR3 DNA sequence: TGTGCCATCAGCCCAGGACTAGCGGGGCACACAGATACGCAGTATTTT. Residues: CAISPGLAGHTDTQYF.

There are a few counts of this clone. The chain couples TRBV5-4 to TRBJ2-3; TRBD1 aligns across 7 bases. The CDR3 loop spans 14 amino acids. Germline values: CDR1 SGHNT, CDR2 YYREEE (reference sequence). Trimming removed 3 bases from V and 2 bases from J; junction bases left unmatched: 3. CDR3 amino acids: CASSSGQATDTQYF. CDR3 nucleotide sequence: TGTGCCAGCAGCTCCGGACAGGCCACAGATACGCAGTATTTT. Full variable domain (rest looked up from reference TRBV5-4 and TRBJ2-3): ETGVTQSPTHLIKTRGQQVTLRCSSQSGHNTVSWYQQALGQGPQFIFQYYREEENGRGNFPPRFSGLQFPNYSSELNVNALELDDSALYLCASSSGQATDTQYFGPGTRLTVL.

The J gene is TRBJ2-1, the V gene TRBV9, with 11 positions matching TRBD2. The CDR3 covers 16 residues. The germline gives CDR1 SGDLS, CDR2 YYNGEE. The J segment lost 0 bases and the V segment lost 1 base, leaving 0 bases of the junction unmatched. The CDR3 is CASSVLAGGSYNEQFF. In nucleotides, the CDR3 is TGTGCCAGCAGCGTACTAGCGGGGGGCTCCTACAATGAGCAGTTCTTC.

The genes are TRBV7-9 and TRBJ2-3; TRBD2 matches at 8 bases. Germline V gene sequence: CDR1 SEHNR, CDR2 FQNEAQ (reference sequence). V shed 2 bases and J 1 base; nucleotides not matched to a gene: 2. The CDR3 contains 15 residues. CDR3 residues: CASSLSGGRTDTQYF. In nucleotides, the CDR3 is TGTGCCAGCAGCTTATCGGGGGGGCGCACAGATACGCAGTATTTT.

This clone has more than one count but fewer than ten. This chain joins TRBV19 and TRBJ1-1, with a tentative D call TRBD1 (6 bases). The CDR3 runs 14 residues. In germline, CDR1 is LNHDA, CDR2 SQIVND (reference sequence). Trimming shortened V by 8 bases and J by 2 bases, and 15 bases separated the two germline ends. The CDR3 region has the DNA TGTGCCAGTGAAAGGGGGGGCGTAAACACTGAAGCTTTCTTT. The encoded protein is CASERGGVNTEAFF.

The chain joins TRBV12-3 or TRBV12-4 to TRBJ1-2, with 9 bases identical to TRBD1. Trimming cost V 6 bases and J 6 bases; bases outside gene matches: 5. The CDR3 consists of 13 residues. The CDR3 here is CASRSGQGNGYTF. CDR3 coding DNA: TGTGCCAGCAGATCGGGACAGGGAAATGGCTACACCTTC.

The rearrangement links TRBV7-2 to TRBJ2-7; 7 bases map to TRBD2. The germline V gene encodes CDR1 SGHTA and CDR2 FQGNSA. J lost 3 bases, V lost 1 base, and 6 bases had no gene match. The CDR3 contains 15 residues. CDR3 region: CASSLDGGGLYEQYF. The CDR3 region has the DNA TGTGCCAGCAGCTTAGATGGGGGGGGTCTCTACGAGCAGTACTTC.

V and J are TRBV6-1 and TRBJ1-1; no definite D call. Between the trimmed V and J ends, which lost 3 bases and 1 base, there was a span of 6 bases. Germline-derived CDR1 and CDR2 are MNHNS and SASEGT. This CDR3 is built from 13 residues. In nucleotides, the CDR3 is TGTGCCAGCAGTGAGGCTCAGAACACTGAAGCTTTCTTT. Translating it yields CASSEAQNTEAFF.

The gene calls are TRBV15 and TRBJ1-2, with D maybe TRBD1 (5 bases). The CDR3 loop spans 15 amino acids. V shed 5 bases and J shed 5 bases, with 18 bases lying between them. Germline CDR1 and CDR2: LNHNV and YYDKDF (reference sequence). CDR3 in DNA: TGTGCCACCAGCCGCATTATCGACAGCACTTATGGCTACACCTTC. This translates into CATSRIIDSTYGYTF.

In this sample, this clone turned up a few times. The chain combines TRBV25-1 with TRBJ1-2; D gene ambiguous. Germline CDR1 MGHDK, CDR2 SYGVNS. Deletions cut 6 bases from V and 7 bases from J, with 12 bases between. The length of the CDR3 is 12 residues. This chain's CDR3 is CASRAPSFGYTF. The DNA of the CDR3 is TGTGCCAGCAGGGCCCCTTCGTTTGGCTACACCTTC.

This clone was counted a few times. The chain joins TRBV7-6 to TRBJ1-1; D call uncertain. CDR3 length: 13 residues. V was shortened by 4 bases and J by 3 bases, with 9 bases between the two germline ends. Germline assignment: CDR1 SGHVS and CDR2 FNYEAQ. As DNA, the CDR3 is TGTGCCAGCAGCTCAAGTAGAGACACTGAAGCTTTCTTT. It is translated as CASSSSRDTEAFF.

This sequence joins TRBV6-5 and TRBJ1-2, with 8 bases matching TRBD1. V was pared by 2 bases and J by 4 bases, with 9 bases of the junction left unmatched. Germline-derived CDR1 and CDR2 are MNHEY and SVGAGI. The CDR3 length is 16 residues. CDR3 residues: CASSYRGQGAGYGYTF. The CDR3 coding sequence is TGTGCCAGCAGTTACCGGGGGCAGGGGGCGGGCTATGGCTACACCTTC.

This clone has more than one count but fewer than ten. This chain links TRBV12-3 or TRBV12-4 with TRBJ1-6; no clear D gene. The CDR3 extends over 13 amino acids. Trimming removed 2 bases from V and 8 bases from J, with 7 bases in between. The CDR3 DNA reads TGTGCCAGCAGTTTATTACTCGATTCACCCCTCCACTTT. This encodes CASSLLLDSPLHF.

This clone came up a few times. The chain recombines TRBV30 with TRBJ1-5, with D maybe TRBD1 (5 bases). The CDR3 covers 13 residues. The V end was cut by 5 bases, the J end by 5 bases, with 13 bases between. From germline, CDR1 is GTSNPN and CDR2 SVGIG (reference sequence). CDR3 nucleotides: TGTGCCTGGGCCGGACAAGTCGATCAGCCCCAGCATTTT. Its protein product is CAWAGQVDQPQHF.

This sequence joins TRBV12-5 and TRBJ1-2; maybe TRBD1 (6 bases). This CDR3 is built from 15 residues. The V end lost 2 bases, the J end lost 1 base, and 11 bases lay between the germline ends. Germline CDR1 LGHNT, CDR2 FRNRAP. The CDR3 loop reads CASGLSRQVNYGYTF. The CDR3, as DNA: TGTGCTAGTGGTTTGAGTCGACAGGTTAACTATGGCTACACCTTC.

Notes on this clone: The same CDR3 is also encoded by other DNA sequences in this sample. The chain recombines TRBV18 with TRBJ1-2, with D uncertain. This CDR3 comprises 13 residues. The V end lost 2 bases, the J end lost 2 bases, and 6 bases lay between the germline ends. In germline, CDR1 is KGHSH, CDR2 LQKENI. This CDR3 is CASSPDGNYGYTF. Written as DNA, the CDR3 is TGTGCCAGCTCACCAGACGGGAACTATGGCTACACCTTC.

This clone occurred a few times. The chain links TRBV25-1 to TRBJ2-3; 7 nucleotides match TRBD1. CDR3 length: 15 residues. CDR1 MGHDK and CDR2 SYGVNS come from the germline V gene. V shed 7 bases and J 2 bases; nucleotides not matched to a gene: 9. The CDR3 protein is CASKTGTLTTDTQYF. The CDR3 bases are TGTGCCAGCAAGACAGGGACGTTAACCACAGATACGCAGTATTTT.

This sequence joins TRBV27 and TRBJ1-6; D unresolved. Germline-derived CDR1 and CDR2 are MNHEY and SMNVEV (reference sequence). V lost 2 bases and J 8 bases, leaving 13 bases between the germline ends. This CDR3 comprises 15 residues. The CDR3 bases are TGTGCCAGCAGTTTAAGGAGGCATGCGGATTCACCCCTCCACTTT. This sequence encodes CASSLRRHADSPLHF.

The chain uses TRBV2 and TRBJ1-2; 11 nucleotides match TRBD1. This CDR3 contains 14 residues. V shed 7 bases, J shed 4 bases, and the junction held 5 bases outside the gene matches. Germline CDR1 SNHLY, CDR2 FYNNEI. The CDR3 region is CASIGDRGTYGYTF. CDR3 bases: TGTGCCAGCATTGGGGACAGGGGGACCTATGGCTACACCTTC.